Listed here are 20 T cell receptor beta chains from one sample, sequenced in a study. One entry per CDR3 protein results from TCRdb running MiXCR on the 5' RACE reads. In the table there are about 43,000 distinct CDR3 sequences, less than 35% of which are singletons. Material for sequencing was memory CD4+ T cells sorted from a lymph node. Subset noted: memory CD4+ T cells, CD4+CD45RO+CD25-. All receptors come from a female donor with breast cancer.

The CDR3 bases are TGTGCCAGCAGTTACTCCAACCTAAGACAGAACCATGAGCAGTTCTTC. Its translation is CASSYSNLRQNHEQFF. J is TRBJ2-1 and V is TRBV6-5, with a possible D match to TRBD1 (5 bases). The CDR3 length is 16 residues. Trimming cost V 0 bases and J 8 bases, with 17 bases left between them. From germline, CDR1 is MNHEY and CDR2 SVGAGI.

Sample share makes this clonotype medium-sized. The V and J genes are TRBV5-1 and TRBJ2-7; no clear D. The CDR3 length is 14 residues. CDR1 and CDR2 from the germline V gene are SGHRS and YFSETQ. Trimming removed 4 bases from V and 1 base from J, with 12 bases in between. The CDR3 is CASSPISSSYEQYF. CDR3 nucleotides: TGCGCCAGCAGCCCAATCTCCTCGTCCTACGAGCAGTACTTC.

V and J are TRBV6-2 or TRBV6-3 and TRBJ2-2; D unresolved. The V gene's germline CDR1 is MNHEY and CDR2 SVGEGT. Trimming removed 0 bases from V and 7 bases from J, with 9 bases in between. The CDR3 runs 14 residues. The CDR3 sequence: CASSYSTILGELFF. As DNA, the CDR3 is TGTGCCAGCAGTTACTCGACCATTCTCGGGGAGCTGTTTTTT.

This clonotype occurred a few times. The chain joins TRBV5-1 to TRBJ1-1, with 8 bases fitting TRBD1. Germline loops: CDR1 SGHRS, CDR2 YFSETQ. CDR3 length equals 16 residues. Germline trimming cut 3 bases from V and 3 bases from J; bases unmatched to any gene: 10. The CDR3 nucleotides read TGCGCCAGCAGCTCTCTAGGACAGGGTTTAGACACTGAAGCTTTCTTT. Translation gives CASSSLGQGLDTEAFF.

CDR3 amino acids: CSQGGAALGDRYGYTF. As DNA, the CDR3 is TGCAGCCAAGGCGGGGCAGCTCTCGGGGACCGTTATGGCTACACCTTC. The J gene is TRBJ1-2, the V gene TRBV20-1; perhaps TRBD1 as D (5 bases). Germline V gene sequence: CDR1 DFQATT, CDR2 SNEGSKA (reference sequence). The CDR3 length is 16 residues.

The sample holds many counts of this clonotype. The gene calls are TRBV4-1 and TRBJ2-2; 7 positions agree with TRBD1. This CDR3 is 15 amino acids long. After removal of 4 bases from V and 1 base from J, the junction contained 3 bases not matched to a gene. Germline V lookup: CDR1 MGHRA, CDR2 YSYEKL. The chain's CDR3 is CASSPRTGNTGELFF. The DNA for the CDR3 is TGCGCCAGCAGCCCTAGGACAGGGAACACCGGGGAGCTGTTTTTT.

The chain uses TRBV5-4 and TRBJ2-3; 14 bases match TRBD2. The J segment lost 5 bases and the V segment lost 4 bases, leaving 6 bases of the junction unmatched. CDR1 and CDR2 from the germline V gene are SGHNT and YYREEE (reference sequence). The CDR3 runs 16 residues. CDR3 in amino acids: CASSLGLAGVIDTQYF. The CDR3, as DNA: TGTGCCAGCAGCCTGGGACTAGCGGGGGTTATAGATACGCAGTATTTT.

This clonotype has only a few counts. The chain uses TRBV20-1 and TRBJ2-5; D is uncertain. Looked up from germline, CDR1 is DFQATT and CDR2 is SNEGSKA (reference sequence). This CDR3 spans 11 amino acids. Between the trimmed V and J ends, which lost 6 bases and 4 bases, there was a span of 9 bases. The CDR3 DNA follows: TGCAGTGCAGTGAGGAGAGAGACCCAGTACTTC. It yields the protein CSAVRRETQYF.

This clonotype was counted between two and nine times. This rearrangement joins TRBV12-3 or TRBV12-4 to TRBJ2-3; D may be TRBD1 or TRBD2 (5 bases each). V dropped 6 bases and J dropped 5 bases, with 15 bases sitting between them. The CDR3 spans 14 residues. This CDR3 reads CASSRGPGRDTQYF. The DNA of the CDR3 is TGTGCCAGCAGCCGGGGTCCGGGGCGAGATACGCAGTATTTT.

This clonotype was seen a handful of times. V usage is TRBV3-1 and J usage is TRBJ2-1; unclear D gene. Deletions cut 0 bases from V and 5 bases from J, with 14 bases between. This CDR3 spans 16 amino acids. Per the germline V gene, CDR1 is LGHDT and CDR2 is YNNKEL (reference sequence). The CDR3 region is CASSQDRSYQNNEQFF. DNA for the CDR3: TGTGCCAGCAGCCAAGATAGGAGTTACCAAAACAATGAGCAGTTCTTC.

In this sample, this clonotype turned up a few times. The rearrangement links TRBV19 to TRBJ2-1, with 9 positions matching TRBD2. CDR1 LNHDA and CDR2 SQIVND come from the germline V gene (reference sequence). The CDR3 totals 15 residues. V gave up 3 bases and J gave up 9 bases; unmatched junction bases: 9. The CDR3 spells CASSIVAGAPTEQFF. The CDR3 DNA is TGTGCCAGTAGTATCGTAGCGGGGGCCCCGACTGAGCAGTTCTTC.

This clonotype was found a few times. The chain joins TRBV28 to TRBJ2-3; D gene uncertain. Germline V gives CDR1 MDHEN, CDR2 SYDVKM. The CDR3 has 15 amino acids. V was clipped by 5 bases and J by 0 bases, with 12 bases between them. The CDR3 region is CASSPLSRSTDTQYF. CDR3 DNA: TGTGCCAGCAGTCCCTTGTCGCGCAGCACAGATACGCAGTATTTT.

The chain is built from TRBV7-9 and TRBJ2-1, with D tentatively TRBD1 (6 bases). The V and J ends lost 4 bases and 10 bases respectively, with 14 bases between them. CDR1 is SEHNR, CDR2 FQNEAQ, per germline (reference sequence). The CDR3 has 13 residues. In DNA form, the CDR3 reads TGTGCCAGCAGCTATATTGACCAGGGGGAGCAGTTCTTC. Protein: CASSYIDQGEQFF.

Turning to this clonotype: A much larger clone sits a single nucleotide away, making a read error possible. The chain is built from TRBV12-3 or TRBV12-4 and TRBJ2-1; D may be TRBD1 (6 bases). The CDR3 length is 12 residues. With 7 bases removed from V and 7 bases from J, the gap between germline ends came to 11 bases. CDR3 bases: TGTGCCAGCACAGTGGGGGCGAATGAGCAGTTCTTC. This translates into CASTVGANEQFF.

The CDR3 region has the DNA TGTGCCAGCAGTGGGGGGACGCTCCTTTTGGGCCCTAGCTCCTACAATGAGCAGTTCTTC. This encodes CASSGGTLLLGPSSYNEQFF. The chain has TRBV12-3 or TRBV12-4 and TRBJ2-1; D is possibly TRBD2 (6 bases). This CDR3 is built from 20 residues. The V and J ends lost 5 bases and 0 bases respectively, with 26 bases between them.

The V gene is TRBV5-1, the J gene TRBJ2-5, with 9 bases that match TRBD2. The germline gives CDR1 SGHRS, CDR2 YFSETQ. With 4 bases clipped from V and 2 bases from J, the junction kept 9 bases outside the gene matches. There are 16 residues in the CDR3. In nucleotides, the CDR3 is TGCGCCAGCAGCCCCTGGCGGGGGGGGAGTCAAGAGACCCAGTACTTC. It specifies CASSPWRGGSQETQYF.

This clonotype has more than one count but fewer than ten. This chain uses TRBV5-1 with TRBJ2-5; TRBD1 agrees at 8 bases. V lost 2 bases and J lost 5; bases outside the gene matches: 5. CDR1 is SGHRS and CDR2 is YFSETQ in the germline V gene. The CDR3 consists of 14 residues. CDR3 nucleotides: TGCGCCAGCAGCTTCGACAGGGGACGGGAGACCCAGTACTTC. Its translation: CASSFDRGRETQYF.

The V gene is TRBV13, the J gene TRBJ2-7; no definite D call. Germline lookup yields CDR1 PRHDT and CDR2 FYEKMQ (reference sequence). The V and J ends lost 5 bases and 3 bases respectively, with 8 bases between them. The CDR3 length is 12 residues. CDR3 residues: CASSPGGYEQYF. The CDR3 nucleotides read TGTGCCAGCAGCCCGGGTGGCTACGAGCAGTACTTC.

This clonotype was counted between two and nine times. This chain uses TRBV6-5 with TRBJ2-1, with D possibly being TRBD1 (6 bases). Trimming removed 5 bases from V and 3 bases from J, with 11 bases in between. CDR3 length: 14 residues. The germline V gene encodes CDR1 MNHEY and CDR2 SVGAGI. The CDR3 DNA reads as TGTGCCAGCAGTGATACAGGGAGCTACAATGAGCAGTTCTTC. This sequence encodes CASSDTGSYNEQFF.

This clonotype was picked up a small number of times. V is TRBV9 and J is TRBJ2-1; TRBD2 agrees at 8 bases. The J segment lost 8 bases and the V segment lost 1 base, leaving 11 bases of the junction unmatched. CDR1 and CDR2 from the germline V gene are SGDLS and YYNGEE. The CDR3 has 16 residues. Here the CDR3 reads CASSVSSGGRTDEQFF. The CDR3 DNA sequence: TGTGCCAGCAGCGTAAGCAGCGGGGGTCGGACCGATGAGCAGTTCTTC.